Each of the 32 T cell receptor beta chains below was sequenced from the same sample in a study of T cell clonality in common variable immunodeficiency. Study-level results: In common variable immunodeficiency, TCR beta chains reportedly carried fewer deletions and N-nucleotide insertions.

Only in-frame clones appear in the TCRdb table, and some are missing; sequencing was by immunoSEQ multiplex PCR. The sample includes fewer than 40,000 clones, none of them occurring once. Their specific antigens are unknown. What was sequenced was peripheral blood mononuclear cells. These receptors all stem from a human donor with common variable immunodeficiency.

This clone was found many times. Coverage ceases 3 residues before the CDR3 finishes, and the germline J gene fills in the end. The rearrangement joins TRBV20-1 to TRBJ2-3; a weak D match, TRBD1 (6 bases). The CDR3 sequence is 14 residues long. V lost 6 bases and J lost 0, with 13 bases in between. CDR1 DFQATT and CDR2 SNEGSKA come from the germline V gene (reference sequence). The CDR3 DNA, read in part, is TGCAGTGCGGAGGACAGATCTAGCACAGATACG. Amino acids: CSAEDRSSTDT. The entire CDR3 sequence reads CSAEDRSSTDTQYF.

This clone appeared a few times. The read falls 3 residues short of the CDR3 end, and the missing part is taken from the germline J gene. V and J are TRBV30 and TRBJ1-2; no firm D call. This CDR3 comprises 15 residues. CDR1 and CDR2 from the germline V gene are GTSNPN and SVGIG (reference sequence). The CDR3 region is CAWSVGGSQTGGYTF. The sequenced part of the CDR3 DNA is TGTGCCTGGAGTGTAGGAGGCAGCCAAACGGGGGGC. Looking up the rest from reference TRBV30 and TRBJ1-2 gives the full variable domain: SQTIHQWPATLVQPVGSPLSLECTVEGTSNPNLYWYRQAAGRGLQLLFYSVGIGQISSEVPQNLSASRPQDRQFILSSKKLLLSDSGFYLCAWSVGGSQTGGYTFGSGTRLTVV.

This clone was detected many times. The read halts 3 residues ahead of the CDR3 end, with the missing end drawn from the germline J gene. The rearrangement uses TRBV19 and TRBJ2-3; 7 positions match TRBD1. CDR3 length: 15 residues. Germline CDR1 and CDR2: LNHDA and SQIVND (reference sequence). V dropped 3 bases and J dropped 0; count of bases not matched to a gene: 3. CDR3 amino acids: CASSMGTVSTDTQYF. Partial CDR3 DNA: TGTGCCAGTAGTATGGGGACAGTTAGCACAGATACG. The whole variable domain, filled in from reference TRBV19 and TRBJ2-3, reads DGGITQSPKYLFRKEGQNVTLSCEQNLNHDAMYWYRQDPGQGLRLIYYSQIVNDFQKGDIAEGYSVSREKKESFPLTVTSAQKNPTAFYLCASSMGTVSTDTQYFGPGTRLTVL.

Comment on this clone: The read ends 3 residues early relative to the CDR3; the germline J gene fills the gap. V gene TRBV19 combines with J gene TRBJ2-2, with TRBD2 identical over 11 bases. The trim removed 6 bases at V and 6 bases at J, leaving 9 bases unmatched. CDR1 and CDR2 (germline): LNHDA, SQIVND (reference sequence). The CDR3 length is 16 residues. The CDR3 DNA, read in part, is TGTGCCAGTAGCCCCGGGGTAGCGGGGGGGCCCGGGGAG. It codes for CASSPGVAGGPGE. The whole CDR3 protein is CASSPGVAGGPGELFF.

Ten or more counts support this clone. The read gets to within 3 residues of the CDR3 end, and the germline J gene fills in the rest. V is TRBV6-2 or TRBV6-3 and J is TRBJ2-4; D might be TRBD2 (7 bases). From germline, CDR1 is MNHEY and CDR2 SVGEGT. The CDR3 totals 16 residues. Trimming removed 6 bases from V and 8 bases from J, with 23 bases in between. CDR3: CASSPQGRGAGYIQYF. The sequenced part of the CDR3 DNA is TGTGCCAGCAGCCCCCAGGGACGGGGGGCCGGTTACATT.

With respect to this clone: From the germline J gene comes the end of the CDR3, since the read stops 3 residues before it. This sample includes further DNA sequences coding for the same CDR3. The chain links TRBV19 to TRBJ1-2; 7 bases match TRBD1. The CDR3 is made up of 16 amino acids. V gave up 6 bases and J gave up 4 bases; unmatched junction bases: 14. The germline V gene encodes CDR1 LNHDA and CDR2 SQIVND (reference sequence). The CDR3 sequence: CASSLHNRGPSYGYTF. The sequenced CDR3 bases are TGTGCCAGTAGCCTTCACAACAGGGGACCCTCCTATGGC.

This clone was recorded many times. With the read ending 3 residues before the CDR3 end, the germline J gene is used to fill in that end. V is TRBV18 and J is TRBJ2-5, with 7 bases lining up with TRBD2. J gave up 0 bases and V 3 bases, and 4 bases lay outside the gene matches. The length of the CDR3 is 15 residues. From germline, CDR1 is KGHSH and CDR2 LQKENI. The covered CDR3 bases are TGTGCCAGCTCACCTCCGGGACTACACCAAGAGACC. Its translation is CASSPPGLHQET. The CDR3, in full, reads CASSPPGLHQETQYF.

This clone was recorded at least ten times. The CDR3 goes on 3 residues after the read ends, and that part is filled in from the germline J gene. The chain uses TRBV30 and TRBJ1-1; D unresolved. The germline V gene has CDR1 GTSNPN and CDR2 SVGIG (reference sequence). The V gene lost 5 bases and the J gene lost 1 base, with 20 bases spanning the gap. CDR3 size: 16 residues. The part of the CDR3 DNA that was read is TGTGCCTGGTCCCCCCGCGGGTCCCAATCGAACACTGAA. Translated, it gives CAWSPRGSQSNTE. Given in full, the CDR3 is CAWSPRGSQSNTEAFF.

The CDR3 is CASSLTRGEGETQYF. The sequenced part of the CDR3 DNA is TGTGCCAGCAGCTTAACGCGGGGGGAGGGAGAGACC. The genes are TRBV7-7 and TRBJ2-5; 8 bases line up with TRBD2. From the germline J gene comes the end of the CDR3, since the read stops 3 residues before it. Germline assignment: CDR1 SSHAT and CDR2 FNYEAQ (reference sequence). The CDR3 is made up of 15 amino acids. The V gene end was trimmed by 2 bases and the J gene end by 4 bases; junction bases not matched to a gene: 6.

This clone has a count of ten or more. The read comes to an end 3 residues before the CDR3 does, leaving the germline J gene to fill in the end. The genes are TRBV29-1 and TRBJ1-1, with a weak D call TRBD1 (5 bases). The CDR3 is made up of 13 amino acids. With 7 bases removed from V and 3 bases from J, the gap between germline ends came to 15 bases. Germline values: CDR1 SQVTM, CDR2 ANQGSEA. The CDR3 loop reads CSASYGGDTEAFF. CDR3 DNA (partial): TGCAGCGCCTCTTATGGGGGGGACACTGAA. Looking up the rest from reference TRBV29-1 and TRBJ1-1 gives the full variable domain: SAVISQKPSRDICQRGTSLTIQCQVDSQVTMMFWYRQQPGQSLTLIATANQGSEATYESGFVIDKFPISRPNLTFSTLTVSNMSPEDSSIYLCSASYGGDTEAFFGQGTRLTVV.

In the case of this clone: The sequence runs out 3 residues before the end of the CDR3; the remainder is reconstructed from the germline J gene. This rearrangement joins TRBV2 to TRBJ1-1; D possibly corresponds to TRBD1 (5 bases). Per germline, CDR1 SNHLY and CDR2 FYNNEI. The CDR3 length is 10 residues. The sequenced part of the CDR3 DNA is TGTGCCACACAGGCAGTGGAA. Its translation: CATQAVE. The CDR3 in full is CATQAVEAFF.

This clone was picked up many times. Sequencing ends 3 residues short of the CDR3 end; the germline J gene provides the rest. This sequence joins TRBV6-2 or TRBV6-3 and TRBJ1-2, with 9 bases aligning to TRBD1. The CDR3 covers 15 residues. V trimming: 8 bases; J trimming: 4 bases; junction bases outside the gene matches: 11. The germline V gene has CDR1 MNHEY and CDR2 SVGEGT. Incomplete CDR3 DNA: TGTGCCAGCCATCCGGGACAGGGTACTGTCTATGGC. It translates to CASHPGQGTVYG. The full CDR3 sequence reads CASHPGQGTVYGYTF.

This clone showed up many times. The CDR3 end falls 3 residues outside the read, so it is completed with the germline J gene. The chain recombines TRBV29-1 with TRBJ2-3, with TRBD2 matching 11 bases. This CDR3 region has 16 residues. Germline CDR1 and CDR2: SQVTM and ANQGSEA. The junction had 15 bases not matched to a gene; V was cut back by 7 bases and J by 6 bases. Partial CDR3 DNA: TGCAGCGCCCGAGGGTGGGTAGCGGGGGGGCACGATACG. It specifies CSARGWVAGGHDT. The full CDR3 protein is CSARGWVAGGHDTQYF.

This clone was counted only a few times. The observed sequence ends 3 residues before the CDR3 terminus, with the missing tail filled in from the germline J gene. This chain links TRBV30 with TRBJ1-5; possible D gene TRBD1, 6 bases. Germline V gene sequence: CDR1 GTSNPN, CDR2 SVGIG (reference sequence). The CDR3 consists of 15 residues. V was shortened by 2 bases and J by 1 base, with 12 bases between the two germline ends. This CDR3 reads CAWSPSGHSNQPQHF. Partial CDR3 DNA: TGTGCCTGGAGTCCATCGGGACACAGCAATCAGCCC.

This clone has ten or more counts. Sequencing ends 3 residues short of the CDR3 end; the germline J gene provides the rest. The chain uses TRBV7-3 and TRBJ2-7; D is ambiguous. The CDR3 contains 16 residues. Trimming stripped 1 base from V and 3 bases from J, with 16 bases between. Germline CDR1 and CDR2: SGHTA and FQGTGA. CDR3: CASSLSKSASFYEQYF. The CDR3 bases that were read are TGTGCCAGCAGCTTAAGTAAGAGCGCCTCATTCTACGAG.

The CDR3 reads CASSHREANEKLFF. Incomplete CDR3 DNA: TGTGCCAGTAGCCACAGGGAAGCTAATGAAAAA. J is TRBJ1-4 and V is TRBV19; weak D call: TRBD1 (6 bases). From the germline J gene comes the end of the CDR3, since the read stops 3 residues before it. Trimming removed 6 bases from V and 3 bases from J, with 11 bases in between. CDR1 and CDR2 (germline): LNHDA, SQIVND (reference sequence). There are 14 residues in the CDR3.

There are many counts of this clone. With the read ending 3 residues before the CDR3 end, the germline J gene is used to fill in that end. V gene TRBV5-1 combines with J gene TRBJ2-2; 7 bases align to TRBD1. Germline V gene data show CDR1 as SGHRS and CDR2 as YFSETQ. The trim removed 7 bases at V and 3 bases at J, leaving 9 bases unmatched. This CDR3 contains 15 residues. CDR3 loop: CASSTGNVHTGELFF. The CDR3 bases that were read are TGCGCCAGCTCGACAGGGAACGTGCACACCGGGGAG.

In its sample, this clone was seen a few times. The read ends 3 residues before the CDR3 terminus; that terminus is restored from the germline J gene. The V call is TRBV11-2, the J call TRBJ2-5; 12 bases are a match to TRBD2. This CDR3 spans 14 amino acids. The junction had 4 bases not matched to a gene; V was cut back by 6 bases and J by 5 bases. Per the germline V gene, CDR1 is SGHAT and CDR2 is FQNNGV. The CDR3 sequence is CASSSTSGGETQYF. The CDR3 bases that were read are TGTGCCAGCAGTTCCACTAGCGGGGGGGAGACC.

This clone was counted only a few times. The read ends 3 residues early relative to the CDR3; the germline J gene fills the gap. This sequence joins TRBV19 and TRBJ2-5; 7 bases match TRBD1. V dropped 5 bases and J dropped 5; count of bases not matched to a gene: 5. The CDR3 totals 13 residues. Per the germline V gene, CDR1 is LNHDA and CDR2 is SQIVND (reference sequence). The part of the CDR3 DNA that was read is TGTGCCAGTAGTCGGACAGGCCGGGAGACC. Residues: CASSRTGRET. The complete CDR3 protein is CASSRTGRETQYF.

This clone was detected a few times. The missing CDR3 end, 3 residues past where the read stops, is filled in from the germline J gene. This chain uses TRBV7-3 with TRBJ2-3; 9 bases map to TRBD2. The V gene's germline CDR1 is SGHTA and CDR2 FQGTGA. This CDR3 has 17 amino acids. V lost 5 bases and J lost 6; bases outside the gene matches: 15. The sequenced part of the CDR3 DNA is TGTGCCAGCAGCGAAAGCGCCGGGGCGGGGGGGCCTGATACG. This gives the protein CASSESAGAGGPDT. The entire CDR3 sequence reads CASSESAGAGGPDTQYF.

This clone has more than one count but fewer than ten. The read terminates 3 residues before the CDR3 end, so the remaining end is supplied by the germline J gene. The chain uses TRBV19 and TRBJ1-6, with D perhaps TRBD1 (5 bases). The germline V gene encodes CDR1 LNHDA and CDR2 SQIVND (reference sequence). Trimming took 0 bases from V and 10 from J, leaving 13 bases between them. The CDR3 extends over 15 amino acids. The CDR3: CASSIEGVRKSPLHF. The CDR3 bases that were read are TGTGCCAGTAGTATAGAAGGGGTTAGGAAGTCACCC.

This clone has only a few counts. The read is 3 residues too short to cover the CDR3 end, so that end is filled in from the germline J gene. The rearrangement links TRBV19 to TRBJ1-2; D unresolved. Germline CDR1 is LNHDA and CDR2 is SQIVND (reference sequence). The CDR3 extends over 13 amino acids. CDR3 sequence reads: CASSLGGVGGYTF. Incomplete CDR3 DNA: TGTGCCAGTAGTCTGGGCGGGGTTGGAGGC.

This clone was recorded a few times. The read falls 3 residues short of the CDR3 end, and the missing part is taken from the germline J gene. The V call is TRBV20-1, the J call TRBJ2-7; 8 nucleotides match TRBD2. The CDR3 contains 13 residues. V shed 0 bases and J 6 bases; nucleotides not matched to a gene: 4. CDR1 is DFQATT and CDR2 is SNEGSKA in the germline V gene (reference sequence). CDR3 DNA (partial): TGCAGTGCTAGAGAAGCGGGGGCTTTCGAG. Translated, it gives CSAREAGAFE. The entire CDR3 is CSAREAGAFEQYF.

This clone was picked up many times. The read terminates 3 residues ahead of where the CDR3 ends, so the germline J gene completes it. The chain recombines TRBV20-1 with TRBJ2-3; 10 positions agree with TRBD2. The CDR3 is 14 amino acids. Unmatched junction bases numbered 6, after V lost 3 bases and J lost 6 bases. The germline gives CDR1 DFQATT, CDR2 SNEGSKA (reference sequence). Here the CDR3 reads CSASRLAGVDTQYF. The CDR3 bases that were read are TGCAGTGCTAGCCGGCTAGCGGGGGTTGATACG.

Regarding this clone: Read coverage stops 3 residues before the CDR3 terminus; the germline J gene supplies the remainder. The V and J genes are TRBV6-2 or TRBV6-3 and TRBJ2-2, with TRBD2 matching 7 bases. Germline CDR1 and CDR2: MNHEY and SVGEGT. Germline trimming cut 0 bases from V and 1 base from J; bases unmatched to any gene: 2. This CDR3 is built from 16 residues. Here the CDR3 reads CASSYSGGGNTGELFF. Incomplete CDR3 DNA: TGTGCCAGCAGTTACTCGGGCGGGGGGAACACCGGGGAG.

This clone showed up many times. The sequence runs out 3 residues before the end of the CDR3; the remainder is reconstructed from the germline J gene. The chain carries TRBV19 and TRBJ2-1; TRBD2 aligns across 8 bases. Germline loops: CDR1 LNHDA, CDR2 SQIVND (reference sequence). The V gene end was trimmed by 3 bases and the J gene end by 5 bases; junction bases not matched to a gene: 3. The CDR3 is 14 residues long. CDR3 bases read: TGTGCCAGTAGTATCGGGAGGGGCAACAATGAG. This codes for CASSIGRGNNE. The whole CDR3 reads CASSIGRGNNEQFF.

As regards this clone: The CDR3 extends 3 residues past the end of the read, so its final part is completed from the germline J gene. The V and J genes are TRBV7-9 and TRBJ1-6, with D uncertain. In germline, CDR1 is SEHNR, CDR2 FQNEAQ (reference sequence). The V gene lost 5 bases and the J gene lost 7 bases, with 15 bases spanning the gap. The CDR3 loop spans 15 amino acids. The sequenced part of the CDR3 DNA is TGTGCCAGCAGCGAGGCGGGGTCGGAAAATTCACCC. Its translation: CASSEAGSENSP. The complete CDR3 reads CASSEAGSENSPLHF.

In its sample, this clone was seen many times. The CDR3 end is not reached by the read, which stops 3 residues before it; the germline J gene fills it in. The chain links TRBV7-3 to TRBJ1-6; D is perhaps TRBD1 (6 bases). V lost 5 bases, J lost 8 bases, and 13 bases lay in between. CDR1 is SGHTA, CDR2 FQGTGA, per germline. The length of the CDR3 is 14 residues. The CDR3 loop is CASSMTGLYSPLHF. The sequenced part of the CDR3 DNA is TGTGCCAGCAGCATGACAGGTCTCTATTCACCC.

This clone was observed a few times. The CDR3 is cut off 3 residues early in the read; its end comes from the germline J gene. The J gene is TRBJ2-5, the V gene TRBV7-2, with no clear D. Germline V lookup: CDR1 SGHTA, CDR2 FQGNSA. This CDR3 comprises 13 residues. V gave up 3 bases and J gave up 5 bases, with 10 bases separating them. CDR3 amino acids: CASSFSVGETQYF. Partial CDR3 DNA: TGTGCCAGCAGCTTCTCAGTTGGCGAGACC. Using reference TRBV7-2 and TRBJ2-5 for the parts outside the CDR3, the full variable domain is GAGVSQSPSNKVTEKGKDVELRCDPISGHTALYWYRQSLGQGLEFLIYFQGNSAPDKSGLPSDRFSAERTGGSVSTLTIQRTQQEDSAVYLCASSFSVGETQYFGPGTRLLVL.

This clone showed up just a few times. This CDR3 is CASSSGAGREQYF. The sequenced CDR3 bases are TGTGCCAGCAGCTCTGGGGCAGGGCGCGAG. This chain uses TRBV7-8 with TRBJ2-7, with D tentatively TRBD1 (5 bases). Sequencing ends 3 residues short of the CDR3 end; the germline J gene provides the rest. The CDR3 covers 13 residues. Germline CDR1 is SGHVS and CDR2 is FQNEAQ. The germline V and J ends were trimmed by 4 bases and 6 bases, with 13 bases remaining between them.

This clone was seen only a few times. The CDR3 end lies 3 residues beyond the end of the read and is filled in from the germline J gene. This chain joins TRBV5-4 and TRBJ1-6; D not certain. This CDR3 contains 14 residues. Germline V gene sequence: CDR1 SGHNT, CDR2 YYREEE (reference sequence). V gave up 2 bases and J gave up 10 bases, with 13 bases separating them. The CDR3 loop is CASSLKLEGSPLHF. The CDR3 bases that were read are TGTGCCAGCAGCTTAAAACTTGAGGGCTCACCC.

This clone was seen many times. The sequenced fragment ends 3 residues before the CDR3 boundary, so the rest is inferred from the germline J gene. V is TRBV5-1 and J is TRBJ1-2; weak D call: TRBD1 (5 bases). Germline V gene sequence: CDR1 SGHRS, CDR2 YFSETQ. CDR3 length: 14 residues. Trimming cost V 2 bases and J 5 bases, with 13 bases left between them. The CDR3 sequence is CASSFTGDAYGYTF. The sequenced part of the CDR3 DNA is TGCGCCAGCAGCTTCACAGGTGATGCTTATGGC.